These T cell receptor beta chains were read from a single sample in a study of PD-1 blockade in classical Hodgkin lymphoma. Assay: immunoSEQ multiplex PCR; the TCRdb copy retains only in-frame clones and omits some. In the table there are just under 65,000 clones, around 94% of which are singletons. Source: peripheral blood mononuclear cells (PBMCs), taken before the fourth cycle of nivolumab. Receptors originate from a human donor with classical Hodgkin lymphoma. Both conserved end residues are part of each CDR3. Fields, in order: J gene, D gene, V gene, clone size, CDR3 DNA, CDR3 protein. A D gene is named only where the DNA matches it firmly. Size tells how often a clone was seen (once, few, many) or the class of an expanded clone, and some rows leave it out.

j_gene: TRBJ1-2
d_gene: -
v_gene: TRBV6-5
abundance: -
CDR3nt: TGTGCCATCCGGACAGAGGACTATGGCTACACCTTC
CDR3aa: CAIRTEDYGYTF

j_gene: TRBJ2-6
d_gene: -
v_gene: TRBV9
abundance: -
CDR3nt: TGTGCCAGCAGCGTATCAGGACAGATCCTCTCTGGGGCCAACGTCCTGACTTTC
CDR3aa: CASSVSGQILSGANVLTF

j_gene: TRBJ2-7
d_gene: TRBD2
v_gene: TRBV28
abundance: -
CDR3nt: TGTGCCAGCAGTTTTGCGGCTAGCGGGAGCTACTACGAGCAGTACTTC
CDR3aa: CASSFAASGSYYEQYF

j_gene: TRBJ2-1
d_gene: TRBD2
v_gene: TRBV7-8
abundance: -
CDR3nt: TGTGCCAGCAGCTTAGGCCCGGGACTAGCGGGGGGGCAATACAATGAGCAGTTCTTC
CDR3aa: CASSLGPGLAGGQYNEQFF

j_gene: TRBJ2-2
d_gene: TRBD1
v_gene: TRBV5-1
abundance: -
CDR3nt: TGCGCCAGCAGCCCAGGACAGGAACACACCGGGGAGCTGTTTTTT
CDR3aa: CASSPGQEHTGELFF

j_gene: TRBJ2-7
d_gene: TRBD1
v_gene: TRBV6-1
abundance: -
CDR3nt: TGTGCCAGCAGTGCAGCGGGACAGGGGGGCTACGAGCAGTACTTC
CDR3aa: CASSAAGQGGYEQYF

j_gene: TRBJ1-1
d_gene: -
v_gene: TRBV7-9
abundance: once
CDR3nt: TGTGCCAGCAGCTTATCGAGGGTGCGAGACACTGAAGCTTTCTTT
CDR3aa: CASSLSRVRDTEAFF

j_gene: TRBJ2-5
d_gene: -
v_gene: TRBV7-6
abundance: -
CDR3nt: TGTGCCAGCAGCTTCCTGGGAGAGACCCAGTACTTC
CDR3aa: CASSFLGETQYF

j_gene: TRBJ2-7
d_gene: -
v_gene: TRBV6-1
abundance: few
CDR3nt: TGTGCCAGCATCGAGGAATACAGACCCTACGAGCAGTACTTC
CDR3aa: CASIEEYRPYEQYF

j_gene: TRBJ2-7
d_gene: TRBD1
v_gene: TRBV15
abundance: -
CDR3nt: TGTGCCACCAGCAGAGAGGGGGGGACAGGGACCAGCGAGCAGTACTTC
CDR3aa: CATSREGGTGTSEQYF

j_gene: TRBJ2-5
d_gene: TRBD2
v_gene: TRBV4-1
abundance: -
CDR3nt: TGCGCCAGCAGCCAACGTGCCCTCCTAGCGGTAGTACAAGAGACCCAGTACTTC
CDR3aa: CASSQRALLAVVQETQYF

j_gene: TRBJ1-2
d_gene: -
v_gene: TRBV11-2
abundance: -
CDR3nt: TGTGCCAGCAGCCCCTCGTGGGTCGGGGGCTACACCTTC
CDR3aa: CASSPSWVGGYTF

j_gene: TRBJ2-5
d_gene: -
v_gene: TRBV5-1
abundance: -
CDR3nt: TGCGCCAGCAGCTCCGGGACCGCCGAAGAGACCCAGTACTTC
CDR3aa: CASSSGTAEETQYF

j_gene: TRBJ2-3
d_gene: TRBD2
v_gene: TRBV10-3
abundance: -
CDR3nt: TGTGCCACCCTACTAGCGCCTAGCACAGATACGCAGTATTTT
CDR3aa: CATLLAPSTDTQYF

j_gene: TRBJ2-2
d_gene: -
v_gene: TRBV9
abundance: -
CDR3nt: TGTGCCAGCAGCGTCGGACGGACCGGGGAGCTGTTTTTT
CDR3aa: CASSVGRTGELFF

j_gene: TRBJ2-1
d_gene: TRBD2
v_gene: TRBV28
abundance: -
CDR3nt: TGTGCCAGCGGAGGGGGACTAGCGAACTCCTACAATGAGCAGTTCTTC
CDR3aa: CASGGGLANSYNEQFF

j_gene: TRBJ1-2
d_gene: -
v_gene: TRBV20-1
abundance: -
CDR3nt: TGCAGTGGGGGCAGGGAAAAGGGCTACACCTTC
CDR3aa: CSGGREKGYTF

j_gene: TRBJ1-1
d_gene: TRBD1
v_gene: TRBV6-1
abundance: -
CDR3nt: TGTGCCAGCATCTTAACAGGGGGAGACACTGAAGCTTTCTTT
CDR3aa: CASILTGGDTEAFF

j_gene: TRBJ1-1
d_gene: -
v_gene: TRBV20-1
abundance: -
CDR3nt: TGCAGTGCTAGTGGGGGATTTGAAGCTTTCTTT
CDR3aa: CSASGGFEAFF